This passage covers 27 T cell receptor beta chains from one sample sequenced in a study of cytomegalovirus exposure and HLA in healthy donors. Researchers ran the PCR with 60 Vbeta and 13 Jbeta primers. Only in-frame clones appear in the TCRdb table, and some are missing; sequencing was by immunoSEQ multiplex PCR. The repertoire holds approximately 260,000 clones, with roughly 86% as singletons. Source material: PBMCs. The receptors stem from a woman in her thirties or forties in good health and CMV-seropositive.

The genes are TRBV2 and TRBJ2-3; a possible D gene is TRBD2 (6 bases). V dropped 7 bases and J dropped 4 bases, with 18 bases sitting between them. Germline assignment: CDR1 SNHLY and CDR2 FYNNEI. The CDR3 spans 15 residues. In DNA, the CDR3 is TGTGCCAGCAAGTTGAGCGGGCCTCCGCCAGATACGCAGTATTTT. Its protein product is CASKLSGPPPDTQYF.

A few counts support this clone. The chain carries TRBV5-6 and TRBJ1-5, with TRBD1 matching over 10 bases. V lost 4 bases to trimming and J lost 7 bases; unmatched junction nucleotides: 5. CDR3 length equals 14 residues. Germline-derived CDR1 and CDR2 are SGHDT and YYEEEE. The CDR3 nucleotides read TGTGCCAGCAGCAGACAGGGGGCCAGGCAGCCCCAGCATTTT. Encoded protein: CASSRQGARQPQHF. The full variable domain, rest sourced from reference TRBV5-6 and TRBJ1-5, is DAGVTQSPTHLIKTRGQQVTLRCSPKSGHDTVSWYQQALGQGPQFIFQYYEEEERQRGNFPDRFSGHQFPNYSSELNVNALLLGDSALYLCASSRQGARQPQHFGDGTRLSIL.

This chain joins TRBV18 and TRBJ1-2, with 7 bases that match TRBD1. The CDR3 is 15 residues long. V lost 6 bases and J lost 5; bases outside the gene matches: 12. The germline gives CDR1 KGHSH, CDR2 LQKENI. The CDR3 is CASSLEGDRVYGYTF. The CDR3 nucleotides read TGTGCCAGCTCCTTAGAAGGCGACAGGGTTTATGGCTACACCTTC.

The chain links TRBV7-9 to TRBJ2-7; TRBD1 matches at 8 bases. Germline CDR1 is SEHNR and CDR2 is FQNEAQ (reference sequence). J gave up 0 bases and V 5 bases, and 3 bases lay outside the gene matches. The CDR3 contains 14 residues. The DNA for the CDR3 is TGTGCCAGCAGCCCGACAGGGGTCTCCTACGAGCAGTACTTC. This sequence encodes CASSPTGVSYEQYF. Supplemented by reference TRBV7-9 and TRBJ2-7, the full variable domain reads DTGVSQNPRHKITKRGQNVTFRCDPISEHNRLYWYRQTLGQGPEFLTYFQNEAQLEKSRLLSDRFSAERPKGSFSTLEIQRTEQGDSAMYLCASSPTGVSYEQYFGPGTRLTVT.

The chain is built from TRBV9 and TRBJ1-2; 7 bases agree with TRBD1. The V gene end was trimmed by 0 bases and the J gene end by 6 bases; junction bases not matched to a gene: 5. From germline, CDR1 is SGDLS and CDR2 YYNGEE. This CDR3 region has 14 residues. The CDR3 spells CASSVGVQGNGYTF. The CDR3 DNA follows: TGTGCCAGCAGCGTAGGGGTACAGGGGAATGGCTACACCTTC.

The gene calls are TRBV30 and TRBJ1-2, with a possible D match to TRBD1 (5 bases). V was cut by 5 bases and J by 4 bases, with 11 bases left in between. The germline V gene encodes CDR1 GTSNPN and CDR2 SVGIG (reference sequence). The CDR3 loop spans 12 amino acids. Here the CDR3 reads CAWGDFPYGYTF. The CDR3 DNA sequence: TGTGCCTGGGGGGACTTTCCCTATGGCTACACCTTC. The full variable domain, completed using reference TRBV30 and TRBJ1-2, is SQTIHQWPATLVQPVGSPLSLECTVEGTSNPNLYWYRQAAGRGLQLLFYSVGIGQISSEVPQNLSASRPQDRQFILSSKKLLLSDSGFYLCAWGDFPYGYTFGSGTRLTVV.

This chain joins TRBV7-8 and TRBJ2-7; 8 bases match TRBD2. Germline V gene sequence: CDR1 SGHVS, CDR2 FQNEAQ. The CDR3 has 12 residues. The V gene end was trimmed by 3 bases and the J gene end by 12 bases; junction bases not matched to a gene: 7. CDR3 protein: CASSFPSGGPYF. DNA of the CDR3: TGTGCCAGCAGCTTCCCAAGCGGGGGCCCGTACTTC.

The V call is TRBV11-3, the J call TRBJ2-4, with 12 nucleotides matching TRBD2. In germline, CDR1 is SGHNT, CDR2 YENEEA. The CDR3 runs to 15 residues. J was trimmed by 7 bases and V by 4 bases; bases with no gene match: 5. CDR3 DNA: TGTGCCAGCAGCTCTAGGACTAGCGGGGAGAACATTCAGTACTTC. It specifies CASSSRTSGENIQYF.

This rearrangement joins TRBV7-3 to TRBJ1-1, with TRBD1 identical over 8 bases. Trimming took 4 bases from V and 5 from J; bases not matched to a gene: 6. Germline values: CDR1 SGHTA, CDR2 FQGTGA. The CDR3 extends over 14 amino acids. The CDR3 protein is CASSSTGGGTEAFF. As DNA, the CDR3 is TGTGCCAGCAGCTCTACAGGGGGAGGGACTGAAGCTTTCTTT.

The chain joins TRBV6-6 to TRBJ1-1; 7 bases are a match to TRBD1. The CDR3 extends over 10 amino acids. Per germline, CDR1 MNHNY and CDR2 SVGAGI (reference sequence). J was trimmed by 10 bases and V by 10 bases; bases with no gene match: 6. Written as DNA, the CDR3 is TGTGCCACAGGGGGGACGGGAGCTTTCTTT. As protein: CATGGTGAFF.

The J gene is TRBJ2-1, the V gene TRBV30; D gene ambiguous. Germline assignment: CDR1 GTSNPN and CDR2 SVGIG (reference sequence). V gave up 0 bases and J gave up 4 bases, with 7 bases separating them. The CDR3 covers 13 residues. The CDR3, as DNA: TGTGCCTGGAGTGTAACTTTGTACAATGAGCAGTTCTTC. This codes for CAWSVTLYNEQFF.

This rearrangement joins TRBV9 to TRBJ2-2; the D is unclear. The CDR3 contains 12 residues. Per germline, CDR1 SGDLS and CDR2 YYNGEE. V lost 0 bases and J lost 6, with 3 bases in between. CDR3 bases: TGTGCCAGCAGCGTAGCCTCCGGGGAGCTGTTTTTT. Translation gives CASSVASGELFF.

The CDR3 region has the DNA TGCGCCAGCAGCTCCGATTTAAGCGGAGTCGGGGAGCTGTTTTTT. The encoded protein is CASSSDLSGVGELFF. V gene TRBV4-3 combines with J gene TRBJ2-2; TRBD2 is a possible D gene (5 bases). V was shortened by 5 bases and J by 7 bases, with 17 bases between the two germline ends. CDR1 and CDR2 (germline): LGHNA, YSLEER. This CDR3 is built from 15 residues.

Here the CDR3 DNA reads TGTGCCTCGACGGGACAGTCCTACGAGCAGTACTTC. Amino acid sequence: CASTGQSYEQYF. J is TRBJ2-7 and V is TRBV30, with TRBD1 matching 7 bases. This CDR3 contains 12 residues. In germline, CDR1 is GTSNPN, CDR2 SVGIG (reference sequence). The V segment lost 7 bases and the J segment 1 base; nucleotides outside the gene matches: 4.

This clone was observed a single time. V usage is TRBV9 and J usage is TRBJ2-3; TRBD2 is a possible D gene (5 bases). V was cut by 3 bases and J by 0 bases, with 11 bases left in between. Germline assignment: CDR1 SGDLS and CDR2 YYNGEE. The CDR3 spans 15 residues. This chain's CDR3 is CASSDLGSSTDTQYF. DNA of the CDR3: TGTGCCAGCAGCGACTTGGGGAGTAGCACAGATACGCAGTATTTT.

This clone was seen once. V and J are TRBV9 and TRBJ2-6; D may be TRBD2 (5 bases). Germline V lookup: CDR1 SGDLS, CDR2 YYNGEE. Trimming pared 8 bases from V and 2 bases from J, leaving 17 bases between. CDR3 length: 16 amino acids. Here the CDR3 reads CARMGGGPTGANVLTF. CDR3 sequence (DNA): TGTGCCAGAATGGGTGGCGGGCCAACTGGGGCCAACGTCCTGACTTTC.

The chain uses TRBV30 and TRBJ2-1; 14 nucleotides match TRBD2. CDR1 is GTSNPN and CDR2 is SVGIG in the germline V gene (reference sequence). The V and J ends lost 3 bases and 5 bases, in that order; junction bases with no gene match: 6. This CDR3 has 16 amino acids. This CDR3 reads CAWSQPGLAGDNEQFF. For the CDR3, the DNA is TGTGCCTGGAGCCAACCGGGACTAGCGGGAGACAATGAGCAGTTCTTC.

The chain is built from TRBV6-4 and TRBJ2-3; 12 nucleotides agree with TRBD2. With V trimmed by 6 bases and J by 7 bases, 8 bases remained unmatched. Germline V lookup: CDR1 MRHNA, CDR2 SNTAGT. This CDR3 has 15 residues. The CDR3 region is CASRVLAGGPHTQYF. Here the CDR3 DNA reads TGTGCCAGCAGGGTGCTAGCGGGAGGGCCCCATACGCAGTATTTT.

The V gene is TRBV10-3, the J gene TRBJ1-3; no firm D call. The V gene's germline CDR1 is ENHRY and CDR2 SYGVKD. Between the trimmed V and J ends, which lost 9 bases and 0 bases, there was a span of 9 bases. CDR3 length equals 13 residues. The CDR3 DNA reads TGTGCCATGACACAAAGCTCTGGAAACACCATATATTTT. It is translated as CAMTQSSGNTIYF.

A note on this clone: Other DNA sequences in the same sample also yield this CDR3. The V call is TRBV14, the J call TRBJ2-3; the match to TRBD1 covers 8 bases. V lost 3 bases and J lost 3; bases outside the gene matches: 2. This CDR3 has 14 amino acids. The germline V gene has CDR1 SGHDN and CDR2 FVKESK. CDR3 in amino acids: CASSQRQGTDTQYF. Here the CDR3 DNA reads TGTGCCAGCAGCCAGAGACAGGGGACAGATACGCAGTATTTT.

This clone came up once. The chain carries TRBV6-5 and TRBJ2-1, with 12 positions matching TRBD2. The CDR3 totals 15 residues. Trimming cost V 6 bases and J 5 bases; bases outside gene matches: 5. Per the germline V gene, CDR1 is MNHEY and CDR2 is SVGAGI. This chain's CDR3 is CASRLLAGGNNEQFF. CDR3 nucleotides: TGTGCCAGCAGGCTACTAGCGGGAGGAAACAATGAGCAGTTCTTC.

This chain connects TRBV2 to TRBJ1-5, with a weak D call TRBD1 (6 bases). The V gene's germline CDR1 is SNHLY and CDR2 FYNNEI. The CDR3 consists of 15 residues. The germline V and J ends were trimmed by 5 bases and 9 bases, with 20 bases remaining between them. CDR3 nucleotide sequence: TGTGCCAGCAGTAGCATCCGGGACAAGGGAATGCCCCAGCATTTT. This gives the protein CASSSIRDKGMPQHF.

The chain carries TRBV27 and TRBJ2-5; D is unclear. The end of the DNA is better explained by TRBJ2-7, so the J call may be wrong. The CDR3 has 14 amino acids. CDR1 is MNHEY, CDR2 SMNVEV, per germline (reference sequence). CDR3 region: CASRETSTSYEQYF. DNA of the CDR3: TGTGCCAGCAGGGAGACTTCTACCTCCTACGAGCAGTACTTC.

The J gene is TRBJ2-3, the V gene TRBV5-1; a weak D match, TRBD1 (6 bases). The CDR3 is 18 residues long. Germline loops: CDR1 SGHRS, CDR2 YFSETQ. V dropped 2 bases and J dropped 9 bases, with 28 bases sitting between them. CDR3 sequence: CASSFFSRRGGTPLTQYF. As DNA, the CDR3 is TGCGCCAGCAGCTTTTTCTCACGACGAGGGGGAACCCCACTGACGCAGTATTTT.

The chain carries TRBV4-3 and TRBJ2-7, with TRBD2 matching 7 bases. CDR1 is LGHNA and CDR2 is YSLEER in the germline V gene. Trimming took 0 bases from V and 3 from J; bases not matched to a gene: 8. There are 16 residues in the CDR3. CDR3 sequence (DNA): TGCGCCAGCAGCCAAGATGGGCCTAGCGGCCTCTACGAGCAGTACTTC. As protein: CASSQDGPSGLYEQYF.

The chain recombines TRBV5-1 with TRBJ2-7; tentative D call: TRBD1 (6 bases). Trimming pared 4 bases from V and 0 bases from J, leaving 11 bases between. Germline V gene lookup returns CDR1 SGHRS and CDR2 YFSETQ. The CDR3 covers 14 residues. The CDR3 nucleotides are TGCGCCAGCAGCCCAGACAGGTCCTCCTACGAGCAGTACTTC. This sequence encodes CASSPDRSSYEQYF.

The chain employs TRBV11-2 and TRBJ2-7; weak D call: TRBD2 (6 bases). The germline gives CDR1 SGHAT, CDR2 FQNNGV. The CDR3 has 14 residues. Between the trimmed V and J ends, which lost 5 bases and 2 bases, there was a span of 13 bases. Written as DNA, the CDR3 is TGTGCCAGCAGCCTTTTTAGCGGCACCTACGAGCAGTACTTC. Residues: CASSLFSGTYEQYF.